The 14 T cell receptor beta chains given below trace back to one sample, sequenced in a study of beta chain features in type 1 diabetes. Reverse transcription of all isolated RNA meant that expressed TCRB transcripts were sequenced. Assay: immunoSEQ multiplex PCR; the TCRdb copy retains only in-frame clones and omits some. This table holds 970,000 or so clones, 15% to 20% found once. Sequencing used naive CD4+ T cells from blood. These receptors were obtained from a woman younger than 35 in good health.

This clone was observed a few times. V and J are TRBV7-9 and TRBJ1-2; D may be TRBD1 (6 bases). V was pared by 4 bases and J by 8 bases, with 20 bases between. CDR1 SEHNR and CDR2 FQNEAQ come from the germline V gene (reference sequence). CDR3 length equals 15 residues. The CDR3 region is CASSSSAGEMVGYTF. In DNA form, the CDR3 reads TGTGCCAGCAGCTCCTCCGCAGGGGAGATGGTCGGCTACACCTTC.

The rearrangement uses TRBV19 and TRBJ1-5; D might be TRBD1 (5 bases). Trimming stripped 5 bases from V and 7 bases from J, with 12 bases between. The CDR3 consists of 13 residues. Germline CDR1 reads LNHDA; CDR2 reads SQIVND (reference sequence). This CDR3 reads CASSGWGFQPQHF. CDR3 coding DNA: TGTGCCAGTAGTGGTTGGGGGTTCCAGCCCCAGCATTTT.

A word on this clone: Other nucleotide sequences from this sample produce the same CDR3. The chain couples TRBV6-5 to TRBJ1-2; possible D gene TRBD1, 6 bases. CDR1 and CDR2 (germline): MNHEY, SVGAGI. Trimming pared 5 bases from V and 5 bases from J, leaving 6 bases between. This CDR3 contains 11 residues. Here the CDR3 DNA reads TGTGCCAGCAGTCAGGGGTATGGCTACACCTTC. Residues: CASSQGYGYTF.

The genes are TRBV11-2 and TRBJ2-2; 7 nucleotides match TRBD1. Germline CDR1 and CDR2: SGHAT and FQNNGV. This CDR3 has 17 amino acids. V gave up 3 bases and J gave up 1 base; unmatched junction bases: 8. CDR3 residues: CASSLSRQGLNTGELFF. In DNA, the CDR3 is TGTGCCAGCAGCTTGTCACGACAGGGTTTGAACACCGGGGAGCTGTTTTTT.

This clone was detected a few times. The chain joins TRBV18 to TRBJ2-3, with D possibly being TRBD1 (5 bases). CDR1 and CDR2 from the germline V gene are KGHSH and LQKENI. The ends were cut back, 2 bases at V and 6 bases at J, with 9 bases in the middle. The CDR3 loop spans 13 amino acids. The CDR3 here is CASSPSRADTQYF. CDR3 nucleotides: TGTGCCAGCTCACCATCCAGGGCGGATACGCAGTATTTT. The full variable domain, completed using reference TRBV18 and TRBJ2-3, is NAGVMQNPRHLVRRRGQEARLRCSPMKGHSHVYWYRQLPEEGLKFMVYLQKENIIDESGMPKERFSAEFPKEGPSILRIQQVVRGDSAAYFCASSPSRADTQYFGPGTRLTVL.

V is TRBV25-1 and J is TRBJ1-1; D possibly corresponds to TRBD1 (5 bases). The germline V gene has CDR1 MGHDK and CDR2 SYGVNS. CDR3 size: 15 residues. V lost 3 bases to trimming and J lost 3 bases, with 14 bases between them. The CDR3 nucleotides read TGTGCCAGCAGTGATCCCAGGGTTGGCGACACTGAAGCTTTCTTT. This encodes CASSDPRVGDTEAFF. Drawing the rest from reference TRBV25-1 and TRBJ1-1, the complete variable domain is EADIYQTPRYLVIGTGKKITLECSQTMGHDKMYWYQQDPGMELHLIHYSYGVNSTEKGDLSSESTVSRIRTEHFPLTLESARPSHTSQYLCASSDPRVGDTEAFFGQGTRLTVV.

The chain uses TRBV28 and TRBJ2-5, with TRBD2 as a possible D gene (6 bases). The CDR3 spans 15 residues. V dropped 4 bases and J dropped 2 bases, with 14 bases sitting between them. Germline values: CDR1 MDHEN, CDR2 SYDVKM. The DNA of the CDR3 is TGTGCCAGCAGTTCGCCTCTAGCGACTCAAGAGACCCAGTACTTC. It codes for CASSSPLATQETQYF.

This clone was observed a handful of times. This chain joins TRBV6-1 and TRBJ1-5; D might be TRBD1 (6 bases). Trimming pared 5 bases from V and 4 bases from J, leaving 15 bases between. This CDR3 has 15 residues. Germline V lookup: CDR1 MNHNS, CDR2 SASEGT. The CDR3, as DNA: TGTGCCAGCAGTTCATCCGGGACAAAGAATCAGCCCCAGCATTTT. Translated: CASSSSGTKNQPQHF.

This clone occurred a few times. This chain links TRBV6-5 with TRBJ1-1; D not resolved. The CDR3 runs to 14 residues. The V gene lost 6 bases and the J gene lost 11 bases, with 22 bases spanning the gap. Germline V gene data show CDR1 as MNHEY and CDR2 as SVGAGI. The CDR3 region is CASSQTRRLPGAFF. The CDR3 region has the DNA TGTGCCAGCAGCCAGACGAGGCGCTTACCTGGTGCTTTCTTT.

The chain couples TRBV7-9 to TRBJ2-1, with 8 bases fitting TRBD2. V shed 10 bases, J shed 0 bases, and the junction held 11 bases outside the gene matches. Germline CDR1 reads SEHNR; CDR2 reads FQNEAQ (reference sequence). The CDR3 contains 16 residues. CDR3: CATRPYGGASYNEQFF. The CDR3 region has the DNA TGTGCCACCCGACCGTACGGGGGGGCCTCCTACAATGAGCAGTTCTTC.

Only a few counts were recorded for this clone. This CDR3 reads CASNRMGLRYEQYF. DNA for the CDR3: TGTGCCAGCAACCGAATGGGACTACGGTACGAGCAGTACTTC. The rearrangement joins TRBV28 to TRBJ2-7; 7 nucleotides line up with TRBD2. V shed 7 bases and J 4 bases; nucleotides not matched to a gene: 10. CDR3 length: 14 amino acids. Germline V lookup: CDR1 MDHEN, CDR2 SYDVKM.

V is TRBV2 and J is TRBJ2-7; D unresolved. The CDR3 loop spans 12 amino acids. CDR1 is SNHLY and CDR2 is FYNNEI in the germline V gene. V was trimmed by 5 bases and J by 12 bases, leaving 17 bases between them. The CDR3 is CASSFTLASRYF. In DNA form, the CDR3 reads TGTGCCAGCAGTTTCACGTTGGCATCCCGGTACTTC.

The rearrangement joins TRBV18 to TRBJ2-7, with D perhaps TRBD1 or TRBD2 (5 bases each). The CDR3 extends over 15 amino acids. V gave up 1 base and J gave up 4 bases, with 14 bases separating them. Germline CDR1 reads KGHSH; CDR2 reads LQKENI. The CDR3 region is CASSPRGAAGYEQYF. CDR3 bases: TGTGCCAGCTCACCACGAGGGGCGGCAGGGTACGAGCAGTACTTC.

The V call is TRBV6-5, the J call TRBJ2-6; D gene unclear. Trimming shortened V by 4 bases and J by 0 bases, and 7 bases separated the two germline ends. The CDR3 is made up of 15 amino acids. Germline V CDR1 and CDR2: MNHEY, SVGAGI. The CDR3 nucleotides are TGTGCCAGCAGTTTCCGACCCTCTGGGGCCAACGTCCTGACTTTC. Its translation is CASSFRPSGANVLTF.